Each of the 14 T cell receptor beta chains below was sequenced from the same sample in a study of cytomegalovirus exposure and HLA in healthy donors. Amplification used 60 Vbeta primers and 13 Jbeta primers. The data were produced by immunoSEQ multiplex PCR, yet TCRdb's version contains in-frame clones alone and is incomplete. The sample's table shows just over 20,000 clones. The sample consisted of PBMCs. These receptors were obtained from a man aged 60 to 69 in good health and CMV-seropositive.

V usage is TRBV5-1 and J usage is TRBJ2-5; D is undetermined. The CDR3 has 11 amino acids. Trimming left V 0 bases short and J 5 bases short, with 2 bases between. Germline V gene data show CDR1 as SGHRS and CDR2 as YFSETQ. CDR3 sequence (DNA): TGCGCCAGCAGCTTGGCGGAGACCCAGTACTTC. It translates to CASSLAETQYF.

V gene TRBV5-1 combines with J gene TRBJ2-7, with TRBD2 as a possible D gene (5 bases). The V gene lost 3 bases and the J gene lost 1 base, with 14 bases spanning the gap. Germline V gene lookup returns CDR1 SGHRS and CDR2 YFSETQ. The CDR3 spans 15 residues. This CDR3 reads CASSSLGGSSYEQYF. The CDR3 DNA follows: TGCGCCAGCAGCTCCCTAGGCGGGTCTTCCTACGAGCAGTACTTC. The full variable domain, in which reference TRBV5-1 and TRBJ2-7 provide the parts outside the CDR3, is KAGVTQTPRYLIKTRGQQVTLSCSPISGHRSVSWYQQTPGQGLQFLFEYFSETQRNKGNFPGRFSGRQFSNSRSEMNVSTLELGDSALYLCASSSLGGSSYEQYFGPGTRLTVT.

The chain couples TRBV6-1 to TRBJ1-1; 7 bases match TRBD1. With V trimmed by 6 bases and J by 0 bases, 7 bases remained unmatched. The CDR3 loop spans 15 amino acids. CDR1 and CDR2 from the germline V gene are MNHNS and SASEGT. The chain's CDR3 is CASRVQGFMNTEAFF. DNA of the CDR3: TGTGCCAGCAGGGTACAGGGGTTCATGAACACTGAAGCTTTCTTT.

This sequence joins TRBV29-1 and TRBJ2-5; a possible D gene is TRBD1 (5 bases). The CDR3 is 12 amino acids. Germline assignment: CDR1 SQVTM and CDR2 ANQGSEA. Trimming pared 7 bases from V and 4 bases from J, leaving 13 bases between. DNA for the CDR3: TGCAGCGCCTCGACAGAAATAGAGACCCAGTACTTC. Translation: CSASTEIETQYF.

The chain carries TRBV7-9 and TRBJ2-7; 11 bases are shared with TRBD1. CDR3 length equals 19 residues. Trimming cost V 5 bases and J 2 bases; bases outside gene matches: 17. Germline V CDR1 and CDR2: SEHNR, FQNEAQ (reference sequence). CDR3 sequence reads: CASSPGQGARKGLTYEQYF. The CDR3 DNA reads TGTGCCAGCAGCCCCGGACAGGGGGCACGAAAGGGACTGACCTACGAGCAGTACTTC.

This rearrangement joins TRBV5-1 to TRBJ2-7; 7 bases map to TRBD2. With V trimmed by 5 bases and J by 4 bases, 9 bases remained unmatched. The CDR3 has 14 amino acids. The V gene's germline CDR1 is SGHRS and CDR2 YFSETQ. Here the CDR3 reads CASSVAGMVYEQYF. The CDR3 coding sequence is TGCGCCAGCAGTGTAGCGGGTATGGTGTACGAGCAGTACTTC.

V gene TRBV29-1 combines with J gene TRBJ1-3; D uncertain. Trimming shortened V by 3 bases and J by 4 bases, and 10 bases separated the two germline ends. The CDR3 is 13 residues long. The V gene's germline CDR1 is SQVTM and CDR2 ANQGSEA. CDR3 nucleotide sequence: TGCAGCGTTGAGAGGCTTGCCGGAAACACCATATATTTT. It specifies CSVERLAGNTIYF.

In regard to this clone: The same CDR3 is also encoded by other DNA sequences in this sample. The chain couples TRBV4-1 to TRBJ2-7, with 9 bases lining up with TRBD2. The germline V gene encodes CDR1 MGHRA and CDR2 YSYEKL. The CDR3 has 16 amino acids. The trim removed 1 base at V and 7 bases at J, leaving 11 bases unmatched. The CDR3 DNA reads TGCGCCAGCAGCCAAGGTAGTGGCGGGAGGGCCTGGGAGCAGTACTTC. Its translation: CASSQGSGGRAWEQYF.

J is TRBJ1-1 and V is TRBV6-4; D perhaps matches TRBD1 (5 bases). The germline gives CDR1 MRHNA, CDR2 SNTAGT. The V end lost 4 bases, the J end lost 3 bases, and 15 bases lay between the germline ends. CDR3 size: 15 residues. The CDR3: CASSVAGWGDTEAFF. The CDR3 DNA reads TGTGCCAGCAGTGTTGCTGGATGGGGGGACACTGAAGCTTTCTTT.

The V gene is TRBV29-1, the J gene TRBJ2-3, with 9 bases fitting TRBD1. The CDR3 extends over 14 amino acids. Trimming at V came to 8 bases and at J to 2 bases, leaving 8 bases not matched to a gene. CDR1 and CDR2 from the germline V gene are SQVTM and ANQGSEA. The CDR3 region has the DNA TGCAGCAGTGCCGGGACAGGGATCACAGATACGCAGTATTTT. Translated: CSSAGTGITDTQYF.

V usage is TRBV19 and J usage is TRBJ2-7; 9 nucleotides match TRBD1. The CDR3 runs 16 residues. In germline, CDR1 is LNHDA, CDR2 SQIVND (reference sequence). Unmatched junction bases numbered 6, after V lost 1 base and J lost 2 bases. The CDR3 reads CASSIGRGQGTYEQYF. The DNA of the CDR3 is TGTGCCAGTAGTATAGGCCGGGGACAGGGAACCTACGAGCAGTACTTC. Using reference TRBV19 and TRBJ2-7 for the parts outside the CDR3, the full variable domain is DGGITQSPKYLFRKEGQNVTLSCEQNLNHDAMYWYRQDPGQGLRLIYYSQIVNDFQKGDIAEGYSVSREKKESFPLTVTSAQKNPTAFYLCASSIGRGQGTYEQYFGPGTRLTVT.

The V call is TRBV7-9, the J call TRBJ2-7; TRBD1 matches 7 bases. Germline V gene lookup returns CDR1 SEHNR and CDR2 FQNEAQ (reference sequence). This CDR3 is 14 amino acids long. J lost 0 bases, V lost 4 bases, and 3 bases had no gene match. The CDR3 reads CASSWAGGSYEQYF. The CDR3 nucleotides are TGTGCCAGCAGCTGGGCAGGGGGCTCCTACGAGCAGTACTTC.

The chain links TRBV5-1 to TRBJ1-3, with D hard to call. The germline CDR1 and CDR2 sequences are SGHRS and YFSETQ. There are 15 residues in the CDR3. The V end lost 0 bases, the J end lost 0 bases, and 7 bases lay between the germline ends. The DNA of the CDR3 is TGCGCCAGCAGCTTGGCGGGGAGCTCTGGAAACACCATATATTTT. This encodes CASSLAGSSGNTIYF.

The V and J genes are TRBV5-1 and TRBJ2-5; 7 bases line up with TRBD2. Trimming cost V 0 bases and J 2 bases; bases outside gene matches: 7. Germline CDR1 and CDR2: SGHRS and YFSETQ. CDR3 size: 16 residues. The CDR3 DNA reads TGCGCCAGCAGCTTGGGGGCTAGCGGAGGTCAAGAGACCCAGTACTTC. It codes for CASSLGASGGQETQYF.